This TCR beta chain came from a study of CD8 T cells in Susac syndrome. The CDR3 length is 14 residues. Germline V lookup: CDR1 SNHLY, CDR2 FYNNEI. Trimming cost V 7 bases and J 3 bases, with 16 bases left between them. Random hexamers were used to reverse transcribe an amount of about 0.45 to 1 ug RNA. TCRdb ran MiXCR on the immunoSEQ multiplex PCR reads and lists one entry per CDR3 protein. The data contain about 140,000 distinct CDR3 sequences, around 94% of them singletons. The T cells that were sequenced for TCR beta were CD8+ and CD4+ cells from blood. The material sequenced was CD8+ T cells from PBMCs. The sequence was obtained from a human donor in good health. The chain carries TRBV2 and TRBJ2-7, with TRBD1 as a possible D gene (6 bases). The CDR3 loop is CASKGTTIGYEQYF. CDR3 DNA: TGTGCCAGCAAAGGGACAACTATAGGCTACGAGCAGTACTTC.